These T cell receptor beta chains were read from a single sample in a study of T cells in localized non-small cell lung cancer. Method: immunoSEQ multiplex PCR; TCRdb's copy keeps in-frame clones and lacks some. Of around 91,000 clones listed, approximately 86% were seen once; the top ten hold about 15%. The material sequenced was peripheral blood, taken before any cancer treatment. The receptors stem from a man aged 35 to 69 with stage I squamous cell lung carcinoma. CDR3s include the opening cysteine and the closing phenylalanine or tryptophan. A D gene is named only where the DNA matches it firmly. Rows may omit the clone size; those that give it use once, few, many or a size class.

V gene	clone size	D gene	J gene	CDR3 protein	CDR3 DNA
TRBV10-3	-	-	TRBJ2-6	CAISEVEGLEVSGANVLTF	TGTGCCATCAGTGAGGTGGAGGGGTTAGAGGTCTCTGGGGCCAACGTCCTGACTTTC
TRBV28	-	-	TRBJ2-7	CASRHFYGTSSSYEQYF	TGTGCCAGCAGACATTTTTACGGGACCTCGTCCTCCTACGAGCAGTACTTC
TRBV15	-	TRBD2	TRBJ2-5	CATQAGRQETQYF	TGTGCCACCCAAGCGGGAAGACAAGAGACCCAGTACTTC
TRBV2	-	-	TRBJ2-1	CASISSSYNEQFF	TGTGCCAGCATCTCGAGCTCCTACAATGAGCAGTTCTTC
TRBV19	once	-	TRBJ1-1	CASSIDPGRDTEAFF	TGTGCCAGTAGTATAGATCCTGGGAGGGACACTGAAGCTTTCTTT
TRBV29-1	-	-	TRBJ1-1	CSVRETEAFF	TGCAGCGTTAGGGAGACTGAAGCTTTCTTT
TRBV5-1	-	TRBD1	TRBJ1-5	CASSPGQVSNQPQHF	TGCGCCAGCAGCCCGGGACAGGTTAGCAATCAGCCCCAGCATTTT
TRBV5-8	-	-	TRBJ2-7	CASRRTYEQYF	TGTGCCAGCAGGCGAACCTACGAGCAGTACTTC
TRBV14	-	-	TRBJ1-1	CASSRNTEAFF	TGTGCCAGCAGCCGCAACACTGAAGCTTTCTTT
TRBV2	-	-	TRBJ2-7	CASSERHEQYF	TGTGCCAGCAGTGAAAGGCACGAGCAGTACTTC
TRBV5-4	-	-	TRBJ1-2	CASSTTGKGDGYTF	TGTGCCAGCAGCACCACAGGGAAAGGAGACGGCTACACCTTC
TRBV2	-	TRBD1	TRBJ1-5	CASSTDRGGDSNQPQHF	TGTGCCAGCAGTACGGACAGGGGGGGAGATAGCAATCAGCCCCAGCATTTT
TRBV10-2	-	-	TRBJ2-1	CASKGTVRYNEQFF	TGCGCCAGTAAGGGGACCGTAAGATACAATGAGCAGTTCTTC
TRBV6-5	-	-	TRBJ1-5	CASSLTRNQPQHF	TGTGCCAGCAGTTTGACCCGCAATCAGCCCCAGCATTTT
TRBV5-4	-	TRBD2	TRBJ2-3	CASSDRRLAGDRVATQYF	TGTGCCAGCAGTGACAGAAGACTAGCGGGGGACCGGGTAGCTACGCAGTATTTT
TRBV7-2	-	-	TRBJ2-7	CASSLDASVSYEQYF	TGTGCCAGCAGCTTAGACGCTTCTGTCTCCTACGAGCAGTACTTC
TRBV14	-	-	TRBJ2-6	CASSQLAGRMLSSGANVLTF	TGTGCCAGCAGCCAACTGGCAGGGCGTATGCTGTCCTCTGGGGCCAACGTCCTGACTTTC
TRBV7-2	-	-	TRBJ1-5	CASSLEGGPQPQHF	TGTGCCAGCAGCTTAGAGGGAGGGCCGCAGCCCCAGCATTTT
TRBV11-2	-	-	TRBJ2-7	CASSLVVSVPEAYEQYF	TGTGCCAGCAGCTTAGTGGTGTCAGTACCTGAAGCCTACGAGCAGTACTTC
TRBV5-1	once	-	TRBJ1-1	CASSLAQGRLTEAFF	TGCGCCAGCAGCTTGGCCCAGGGAAGATTAACTGAAGCTTTCTTT
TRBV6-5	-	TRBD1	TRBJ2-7	CASSPSDRAVYEQYF	TGTGCCAGCAGTCCTTCCGACAGGGCGGTATACGAGCAGTACTTC
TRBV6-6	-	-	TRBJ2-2	CASSVSGENGELFF	TGTGCCAGCAGTGTCTCCGGGGAGAACGGGGAGCTGTTTTTT
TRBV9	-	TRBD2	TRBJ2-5	CASSVTQRRGQETQYF	TGTGCCAGCAGCGTAACCCAGAGGCGGGGGCAAGAGACCCAGTACTTC
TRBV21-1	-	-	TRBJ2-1	CANASGLNEQFF	TGTGCCAACGCCAGCGGGCTCAATGAGCAGTTCTTC
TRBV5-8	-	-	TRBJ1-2	CASSLIDGANYGYTF	TGTGCCAGCAGCTTGATTGACGGAGCTAACTATGGCTACACCTTC